This TCR beta chain was sequenced during a study of blood T cell repertoires in COVID-19. Study overall: Spain, Italy and the United States supplied samples that represented acute and convalescent COVID-19. T cells, B-cell-depleted T cells, or PBMCs provided the cDNA or gDNA that served as material.

This clone was observed a single time. Original data processing: Reference gene primer amplification gave nucleated cell count estimates. TCRdb's table, derived via immunoSEQ multiplex PCR, lists solely in-frame clones and lacks some. D and trimming come from the DNA, and the V and J calls and clone size come from that table. The sample includes roughly 140,000 clones, 88% of them seen just once. The germline CDR1 and CDR2 sequences are MDHEN and SYDVKM. CDR3 length equals 11 residues. V lost 4 bases to trimming and J lost 7 bases, with 8 bases between them. This sequence originates from a human donor in a cohort sampled during active COVID-19. The rearrangement joins TRBV28 to TRBJ2-7; weak D call: TRBD1 (6 bases). The sequenced sample consisted of peripheral blood. The CDR3 spells CASSSDREQYF. In nucleotides, the CDR3 is TGTGCCAGCAGTTCAGACAGGGAGCAGTACTTC.